These 23 T cell receptor beta chains were sequenced from one sample in a study of a mutant IDH1 vaccine in newly diagnosed glioma. The time point: week 35, safety follow-up. One vaccine dose held 300 ug of mutant IDH1 20-mer peptide and came with topical imiquimod. Sequencing used immunoSEQ multiplex PCR; TCRdb keeps in-frame clones, though not all of them. The data contain tens of thousands of clones, about 88% of them seen just once; the ten biggest clones take up about 2%. What these receptors recognize is not known. Sequencing was performed on PBMCs, taken from a glioma patient whose treatment included an IDH1 peptide vaccine. Receptors were obtained from a man aged 30 to 39 with glioma.

This chain uses TRBV18 with TRBJ1-6, with 8 nucleotides matching TRBD1. The CDR3 length is 15 residues. Germline values: CDR1 KGHSH, CDR2 LQKENI. The V and J ends lost 2 bases and 8 bases, in that order; junction bases with no gene match: 5. For the CDR3, the DNA is TGTGCCAGCTCACCAGGGACAGGTCTTGATTCACCCCTCCACTTT. Its translation is CASSPGTGLDSPLHF.

The V gene is TRBV28, the J gene TRBJ2-1; 8 bases line up with TRBD2. With 8 bases clipped from V and 4 bases from J, the junction kept 16 bases outside the gene matches. The CDR3 covers 17 residues. The germline CDR1 and CDR2 sequences are MDHEN and SYDVKM. The CDR3 DNA follows: TGTGCCAGCGGCTCACGATCCACCGGGGGGGCTTACAATGAGCAGTTCTTC. This encodes CASGSRSTGGAYNEQFF.

The chain recombines TRBV6-5 with TRBJ2-5, with 11 bases aligning to TRBD2. Germline V CDR1 and CDR2: MNHEY, SVGAGI. The CDR3 is 13 amino acids. After removal of 6 bases from V and 3 bases from J, the junction contained 0 bases not matched to a gene. The CDR3 reads CASRLAGEETQYF. CDR3 coding DNA: TGTGCCAGCAGACTAGCGGGGGAAGAGACCCAGTACTTC.

This clone was observed a single time. The CDR3 region is CASSPWELATTDTQYF. DNA for the CDR3: TGTGCCAGCTCACCTTGGGAACTAGCGACGACAGATACGCAGTATTTT. The V and J genes are TRBV18 and TRBJ2-3; 7 bases align to TRBD2. The CDR3 runs 16 residues. With 3 bases clipped from V and 3 bases from J, the junction kept 9 bases outside the gene matches. Germline V gene sequence: CDR1 KGHSH, CDR2 LQKENI.

V and J are TRBV29-1 and TRBJ2-1; D is uncertain. The CDR3 spans 10 residues. The germline V gene encodes CDR1 SQVTM and CDR2 ANQGSEA. The V end lost 5 bases, the J end lost 4 bases, and 3 bases lay between the germline ends. In DNA, the CDR3 is TGCAGCGTTTGGTACAATGAGCAGTTCTTC. Translated, it gives CSVWYNEQFF.

The chain links TRBV4-3 to TRBJ2-1; D not certain. Trimming stripped 0 bases from V and 5 bases from J, with 11 bases between. Per germline, CDR1 LGHNA and CDR2 YSLEER. The CDR3 length is 15 residues. CDR3 DNA: TGCGCCAGCAGCCAAGATAAAGGCAGACACAATGAGCAGTTCTTC. Translating gives CASSQDKGRHNEQFF.

J is TRBJ2-4 and V is TRBV30; either TRBD1 or TRBD2 may fit D (7 bases each). The length of the CDR3 is 14 residues. With 4 bases removed from V and 0 bases from J, the gap between germline ends came to 10 bases. Germline V gene data show CDR1 as GTSNPN and CDR2 as SVGIG (reference sequence). The CDR3 sequence: CAWTGGVAKNIQYF. The CDR3 DNA reads TGTGCCTGGACAGGGGGGGTAGCCAAAAACATTCAGTACTTC.

The chain uses TRBV4-2 and TRBJ2-7; TRBD2 matches at 7 bases. The CDR3 covers 16 residues. The V segment lost 0 bases and the J segment 0 bases; nucleotides outside the gene matches: 5. Per germline, CDR1 LGHNA and CDR2 YNFKEQ. The CDR3 sequence is CASSQDQGGGSYEQYF. The DNA for the CDR3 is TGTGCCAGCAGCCAAGATCAGGGCGGGGGCTCCTACGAGCAGTACTTC.

V gene TRBV5-1 combines with J gene TRBJ1-2; D remains unclear. V was cut by 2 bases and J by 6 bases, with 14 bases left in between. The CDR3 consists of 14 residues. Germline assignment: CDR1 SGHRS and CDR2 YFSETQ. CDR3 DNA: TGCGCCAGCAGCTTAGAACTTATATCGGATGGCTACACCTTC. Amino acids: CASSLELISDGYTF.

This chain links TRBV19 with TRBJ1-4, with D tentatively TRBD1 (5 bases). The CDR3 runs 16 residues. The ends were cut back, 2 bases at V and 0 bases at J, with 10 bases in the middle. Per the germline V gene, CDR1 is LNHDA and CDR2 is SQIVND (reference sequence). The CDR3 reads CASSIRMGATNEKLFF. DNA of the CDR3: TGTGCCAGTAGTATACGGATGGGGGCAACTAATGAAAAACTGTTTTTT.

V and J are TRBV9 and TRBJ1-2; D is unresolved. The germline gives CDR1 SGDLS, CDR2 YYNGEE. CDR3 length: 10 residues. V lost 3 bases and J lost 8, with 5 bases in between. The CDR3 loop is CASSGGGYTF. DNA for the CDR3: TGTGCCAGCAGCGGCGGGGGCTACACCTTC.

This chain connects TRBV18 to TRBJ1-2; no clear D gene. The CDR3 is made up of 12 amino acids. Deletions cut 3 bases from V and 4 bases from J, with 6 bases between. CDR1 KGHSH and CDR2 LQKENI come from the germline V gene. Here the CDR3 DNA reads TGTGCCAGCTCACCCGGGGTCTATGGCTACACCTTC. It specifies CASSPGVYGYTF. The full variable domain, its missing parts supplied by reference TRBV18 and TRBJ1-2, is NAGVMQNPRHLVRRRGQEARLRCSPMKGHSHVYWYRQLPEEGLKFMVYLQKENIIDESGMPKERFSAEFPKEGPSILRIQQVVRGDSAAYFCASSPGVYGYTFGSGTRLTVV.

The chain carries TRBV6-5 and TRBJ1-5; 10 nucleotides match TRBD1. The CDR3 spans 14 residues. The V and J ends lost 6 bases and 5 bases, in that order; junction bases with no gene match: 4. From germline, CDR1 is MNHEY and CDR2 SVGAGI. The CDR3 is CASRETGGDQPQHF. CDR3 DNA: TGTGCCAGCAGGGAGACAGGGGGCGATCAGCCCCAGCATTTT.

V and J are TRBV11-3 and TRBJ2-6; perhaps TRBD1 as D (5 bases). The CDR3 totals 12 residues. V lost 5 bases, J lost 12 bases, and 11 bases lay in between. The germline CDR1 and CDR2 sequences are SGHNT and YENEEA. The CDR3 reads CASSPPQGVLTF. The CDR3, as DNA: TGTGCCAGCAGCCCGCCCCAGGGCGTCCTGACTTTC.

V usage is TRBV11-2 and J usage is TRBJ2-1; possible D gene TRBD2, 5 bases. CDR1 is SGHAT, CDR2 FQNNGV, per germline. The CDR3 length is 14 residues. V was shortened by 5 bases and J by 10 bases, with 18 bases between the two germline ends. The CDR3 region has the DNA TGTGCCAGCAGCCCGGAGGTCCGGGTCCAGGAGCAGTTCTTC. Translating it yields CASSPEVRVQEQFF.

This chain connects TRBV4-1 to TRBJ2-2; 12 positions agree with TRBD2. This CDR3 has 19 amino acids. Germline-derived CDR1 and CDR2 are MGHRA and YSYEKL. V gave up 2 bases and J gave up 4 bases; unmatched junction bases: 11. CDR3: CASSQRSPTSGRSTGELFF. The CDR3 nucleotides read TGCGCCAGCAGCCAAAGGTCCCCCACTAGCGGGAGGAGCACCGGGGAGCTGTTTTTT.

The rearrangement uses TRBV28 and TRBJ1-3; 8 bases line up with TRBD1. This CDR3 region has 13 residues. V gave up 3 bases and J gave up 8 bases; unmatched junction bases: 3. Germline lookup yields CDR1 MDHEN and CDR2 SYDVKM. The CDR3 DNA follows: TGTGCCAGCAGTTTTGACAGGGGAGACACCATATATTTT. Translation gives CASSFDRGDTIYF. The full variable domain, with the rest looked up from reference TRBV28 and TRBJ1-3, is DVKVTQSSRYLVKRTGEKVFLECVQDMDHENMFWYRQDPGLGLRLIYFSYDVKMKEKGDIPEGYSVSREKKERFSLILESASTNQTSMYLCASSFDRGDTIYFGEGSWLTVV.

The chain combines TRBV6-5 with TRBJ1-5; the D is unclear. The CDR3 extends over 15 amino acids. Germline lookup yields CDR1 MNHEY and CDR2 SVGAGI. Trimming shortened V by 4 bases and J by 6 bases, and 16 bases separated the two germline ends. In DNA form, the CDR3 reads TGTGCCAGCAGTTCGGGAGGTGGGCCAACTCAGCCCCAGCATTTT. Protein product: CASSSGGGPTQPQHF.

This CDR3 is CASSIADGQPQHF. CDR3 coding DNA: TGTGCCAGTAGTATTGCTGATGGGCAGCCCCAGCATTTT. The rearrangement links TRBV19 to TRBJ1-5; D gene unclear. Per germline, CDR1 LNHDA and CDR2 SQIVND (reference sequence). The CDR3 length is 13 residues. The V gene lost 3 bases and the J gene lost 7 bases, with 10 bases spanning the gap.

V is TRBV14 and J is TRBJ2-1; D gene ambiguous. The CDR3 is made up of 13 amino acids. V was cut by 1 base and J by 7 bases, with 8 bases left in between. Germline CDR1 and CDR2: SGHDN and FVKESK. The DNA of the CDR3 is TGTGCCAGCAGCCAAGGAAGAGTTAATGAGCAGTTCTTC. It codes for CASSQGRVNEQFF.

V usage is TRBV11-2 and J usage is TRBJ2-1; 7 nucleotides agree with TRBD1. Germline V CDR1 and CDR2: SGHAT, FQNNGV. J was trimmed by 4 bases and V by 5 bases; bases with no gene match: 11. The CDR3 has 16 residues. The CDR3 DNA reads TGTGCCAGCAGCCCGCTTAGGGGGCCCCAATACAATGAGCAGTTCTTC. It translates to CASSPLRGPQYNEQFF.

The V call is TRBV28, the J call TRBJ2-3; TRBD1 matches at 8 bases. The V and J ends lost 5 bases and 10 bases, in that order; junction bases with no gene match: 8. The CDR3 spans 13 residues. The germline V gene encodes CDR1 MDHEN and CDR2 SYDVKM. CDR3 protein: CASSPSDRASQYF. The DNA of the CDR3 is TGTGCCAGCAGTCCCTCGGACAGGGCCTCGCAGTATTTT.

The chain uses TRBV27 and TRBJ2-7, with D unresolved. CDR1 is MNHEY and CDR2 is SMNVEV in the germline V gene (reference sequence). Trimming took off 3 bases at V and 0 bases at J, with 12 bases between the two ends. The CDR3 has 15 residues. The CDR3 here is CASSFAWGSSYEQYF. CDR3 DNA sequence: TGTGCCAGCAGTTTTGCCTGGGGTAGCTCCTACGAGCAGTACTTC.